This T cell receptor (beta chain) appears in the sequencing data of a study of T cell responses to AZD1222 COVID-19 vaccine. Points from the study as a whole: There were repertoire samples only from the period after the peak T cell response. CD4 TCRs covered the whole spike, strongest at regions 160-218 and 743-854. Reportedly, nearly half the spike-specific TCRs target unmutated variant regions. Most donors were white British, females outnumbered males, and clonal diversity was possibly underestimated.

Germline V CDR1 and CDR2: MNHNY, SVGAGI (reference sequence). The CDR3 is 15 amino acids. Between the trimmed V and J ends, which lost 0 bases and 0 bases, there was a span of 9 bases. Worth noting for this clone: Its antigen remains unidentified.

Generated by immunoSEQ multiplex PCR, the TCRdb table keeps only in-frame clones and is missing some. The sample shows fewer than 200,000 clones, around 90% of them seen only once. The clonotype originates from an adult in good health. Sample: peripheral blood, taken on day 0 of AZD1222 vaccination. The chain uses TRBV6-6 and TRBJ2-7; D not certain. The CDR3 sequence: CASSYSGSSSYEQYF. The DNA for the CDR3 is TGTGCCAGCAGTTACTCCGGTAGCAGCTCCTACGAGCAGTACTTC.